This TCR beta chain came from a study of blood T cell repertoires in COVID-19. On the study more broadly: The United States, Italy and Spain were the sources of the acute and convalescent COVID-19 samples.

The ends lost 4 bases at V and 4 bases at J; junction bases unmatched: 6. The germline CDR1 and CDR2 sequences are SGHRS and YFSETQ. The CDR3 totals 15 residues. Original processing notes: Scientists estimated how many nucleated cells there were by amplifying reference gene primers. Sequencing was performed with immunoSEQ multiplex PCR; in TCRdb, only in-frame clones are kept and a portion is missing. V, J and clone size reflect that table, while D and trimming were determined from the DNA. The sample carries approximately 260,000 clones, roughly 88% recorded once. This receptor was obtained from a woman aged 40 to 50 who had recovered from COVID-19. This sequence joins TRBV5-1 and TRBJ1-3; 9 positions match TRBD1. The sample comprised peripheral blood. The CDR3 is CASSRDRAPGNTIYF. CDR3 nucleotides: TGCGCCAGCAGCCGGGACAGGGCCCCAGGAAACACCATATATTTT.